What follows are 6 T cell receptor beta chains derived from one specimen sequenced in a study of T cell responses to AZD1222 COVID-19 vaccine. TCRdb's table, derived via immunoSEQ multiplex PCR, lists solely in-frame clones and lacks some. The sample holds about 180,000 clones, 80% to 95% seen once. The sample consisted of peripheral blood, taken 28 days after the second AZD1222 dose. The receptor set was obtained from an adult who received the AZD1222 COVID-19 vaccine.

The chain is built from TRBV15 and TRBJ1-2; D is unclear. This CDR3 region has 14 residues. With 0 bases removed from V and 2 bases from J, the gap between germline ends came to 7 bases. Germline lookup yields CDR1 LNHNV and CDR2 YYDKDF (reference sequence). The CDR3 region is CATSREGLNYGYTF. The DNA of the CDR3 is TGTGCCACCAGCAGAGAGGGCTTGAACTATGGCTACACCTTC.

In nucleotides, the CDR3 is TGTGCCAGCAGCCCGGGAGGGGGCGACGAGCAGTACTTC. It translates to CASSPGGGDEQYF. The chain recombines TRBV7-3 with TRBJ2-7; D perhaps matches TRBD2 (8 bases). Germline V gene sequence: CDR1 SGHTA, CDR2 FQGTGA. The CDR3 contains 13 residues. Between the trimmed V and J ends, which lost 5 bases and 5 bases, there was a span of 13 bases.

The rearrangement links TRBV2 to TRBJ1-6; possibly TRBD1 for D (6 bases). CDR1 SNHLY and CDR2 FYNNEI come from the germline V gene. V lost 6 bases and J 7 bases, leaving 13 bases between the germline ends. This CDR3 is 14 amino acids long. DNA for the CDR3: TGTGCCAGCAGGGGGGCTCCCGCGAATTCACCCCTCCACTTT. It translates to CASRGAPANSPLHF.

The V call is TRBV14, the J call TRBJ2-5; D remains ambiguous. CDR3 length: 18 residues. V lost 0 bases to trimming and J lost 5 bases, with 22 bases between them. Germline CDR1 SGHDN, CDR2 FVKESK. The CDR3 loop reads CASSQDLQYPLVRETQYF. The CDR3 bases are TGTGCCAGCAGCCAAGATCTTCAGTATCCCCTGGTGAGGGAGACCCAGTACTTC. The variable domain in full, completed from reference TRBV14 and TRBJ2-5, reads EAGVTQFPSHSVIEKGQTVTLRCDPISGHDNLYWYRRVMGKEIKFLLHFVKESKQDESGMPNNRFLAERTGGTYSTLKVQPAELEDSGVYFCASSQDLQYPLVRETQYFGPGTRLLVL.

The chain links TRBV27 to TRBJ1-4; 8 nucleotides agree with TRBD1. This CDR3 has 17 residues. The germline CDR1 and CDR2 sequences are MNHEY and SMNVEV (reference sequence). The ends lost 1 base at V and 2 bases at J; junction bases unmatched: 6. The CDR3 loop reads CASSLFGTGTTNEKLFF. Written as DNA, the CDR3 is TGTGCCAGCAGTTTATTTGGGACAGGAACCACTAATGAAAAACTGTTTTTT.

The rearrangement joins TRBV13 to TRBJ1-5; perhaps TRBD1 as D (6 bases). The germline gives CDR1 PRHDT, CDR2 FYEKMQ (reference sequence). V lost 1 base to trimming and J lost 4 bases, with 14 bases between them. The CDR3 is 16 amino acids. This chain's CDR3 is CASSLEKGGTNQPQHF. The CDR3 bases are TGTGCCAGCAGCTTAGAAAAGGGCGGGACAAATCAGCCCCAGCATTTT.